The clone carrying this T cell receptor (beta chain) appeared a single time. The antigen remains undetermined. This sample is drawn from a study of cytomegalovirus exposure and HLA in healthy donors. PCR involved 60 Vbeta and 13 Jbeta primers. TCRdb's table, derived via immunoSEQ multiplex PCR, lists solely in-frame clones and lacks some. The data hold 110,000 to 150,000 clones, with around four fifths observed a single time. The study, taken as a whole, reports: In a later analysis, TCR beta V- and J-gene trimming was associated with a missense DCLRE1C variant.

The sequencing sample was made of PBMCs. This receptor was obtained from a female donor in good health and CMV-seronegative.

As DNA, the CDR3 is TGTGCCAGCAGCAGCGGACAGCCCTACGAGCAGTACTTC. Translation gives CASSSGQPYEQYF. The V and J genes are TRBV28 and TRBJ2-7, with a tentative D call TRBD1 (6 bases). Germline V gene data show CDR1 as MDHEN and CDR2 as SYDVKM. CDR3 length: 13 residues. Trimming removed 6 bases at V and 2 bases at J, with 11 bases between.